Following are 9 T cell receptor beta chains from one sample sequenced in a study of cytomegalovirus exposure and HLA in healthy donors. The primer mix had 60 Vbeta and 13 Jbeta primers. Sequenced by immunoSEQ multiplex PCR; TCRdb stores in-frame clones only, minus some. The table includes about 120,000 clones, less than 80% detected once. The sequenced material came from PBMCs. These receptors were obtained from a woman aged 45-65 years in good health and CMV-seropositive.

The CDR3 nucleotides are TGTGCCAGCAGCTTGGCGACAGGGTCCTTGGGCACTGAAGCTTTCTTT. It codes for CASSLATGSLGTEAFF. V and J are TRBV5-6 and TRBJ1-1, with 7 positions matching TRBD1. V was clipped by 0 bases and J by 4 bases; unmatched bases: 9. The CDR3 totals 16 residues. The germline V gene encodes CDR1 SGHDT and CDR2 YYEEEE.

This clone appeared a few times. The chain combines TRBV7-8 with TRBJ2-7; tentatively, D is TRBD2 (6 bases). The V gene lost 4 bases and the J gene lost 6 bases, with 16 bases spanning the gap. CDR3 length: 14 residues. From germline, CDR1 is SGHVS and CDR2 FQNEAQ. The CDR3 DNA follows: TGTGCCAGCAGCTACCAATCCCTAGCGAGCGAGCAGTACTTC. It is translated as CASSYQSLASEQYF.

The chain combines TRBV19 with TRBJ1-6; D is uncertain. V was trimmed by 1 base and J by 6 bases, leaving 4 bases between them. There are 13 residues in the CDR3. Looked up from germline, CDR1 is LNHDA and CDR2 is SQIVND (reference sequence). CDR3 sequence: CASSIGANSPLHF. For the CDR3, the DNA is TGTGCCAGTAGTATAGGGGCTAATTCACCCCTCCACTTT.

The chain joins TRBV27 to TRBJ2-7, with D maybe TRBD1 (6 bases). The CDR3 length is 16 residues. The germline gives CDR1 MNHEY, CDR2 SMNVEV (reference sequence). Trimming removed 1 base from V and 7 bases from J, with 20 bases in between. The CDR3 DNA follows: TGTGCCAGCAGTTTATTATTCGGGACAAACCCGGGGGAGCAGTACTTC. Amino acid sequence: CASSLLFGTNPGEQYF.

The chain recombines TRBV5-1 with TRBJ1-4, with D perhaps matching TRBD1 (6 bases). V was cut by 1 base and J by 3 bases, with 10 bases left in between. CDR1 and CDR2 from the germline V gene are SGHRS and YFSETQ. The CDR3 has 15 residues. CDR3 sequence: CASSLTGKSNEKLFF. The CDR3 DNA sequence: TGCGCCAGCAGCTTGACAGGGAAATCTAATGAAAAACTGTTTTTT.

J is TRBJ2-2 and V is TRBV10-3, with 10 bases fitting TRBD1. This CDR3 has 15 residues. Trimming cost V 8 bases and J 2 bases; bases outside gene matches: 5. Germline CDR1 ENHRY, CDR2 SYGVKD. The CDR3 sequence is CAIASTGGNTGELFF. For the CDR3, the DNA is TGTGCCATCGCGTCGACAGGGGGCAACACCGGGGAGCTGTTTTTT.

The rearrangement joins TRBV6-1 to TRBJ1-2, with a weak D call TRBD1 (5 bases). V lost 2 bases and J lost 7, with 5 bases in between. Germline V CDR1 and CDR2: MNHNS, SASEGT. CDR3 length equals 11 residues. CDR3: CASSERGGYTF. The CDR3 bases are TGTGCCAGCAGTGAAAGGGGTGGCTACACCTTC.

The rearrangement uses TRBV4-3 and TRBJ2-7; 7 bases agree with TRBD2. CDR3 length: 16 amino acids. The V gene end was trimmed by 0 bases and the J gene end by 3 bases; junction bases not matched to a gene: 8. CDR1 LGHNA and CDR2 YSLEER come from the germline V gene. CDR3 DNA: TGCGCCAGCAGCCAAGATCGGGCTAGCGGAAACTACGAGCAGTACTTC. It yields the protein CASSQDRASGNYEQYF.

This rearrangement joins TRBV11-2 to TRBJ2-7, with D perhaps matching TRBD1 (7 bases). This CDR3 is built from 14 residues. The V and J ends lost 1 base and 5 bases respectively, with 12 bases between them. CDR1 is SGHAT, CDR2 FQNNGV, per germline. Here the CDR3 reads CASSLGTRGDEQYF. The CDR3 DNA reads as TGTGCCAGCAGCTTAGGGACCAGGGGGGACGAGCAGTACTTC.